This T cell receptor beta chain was sequenced during a study of blood T cell repertoires in COVID-19. Background on the study: Acute and convalescent COVID-19 specimens originated in the United States, Italy and Spain. PBMCs, B-cell-depleted T cells, or T cells provided the cDNA or gDNA that made up the material.

Per the authors' pipeline: Reference gene primer amplification gave estimated nucleated cell counts. Data came from immunoSEQ multiplex PCR; TCRdb stores just in-frame clones and leaves some out. From that table come the V and J calls and clone size; the DNA was used to work out D and trimming. Here the sample spans 200,000 to 250,000 clones, about four fifths being singletons. V gave up 2 bases and J gave up 1 base; unmatched junction bases: 7. The CDR3 is 16 residues long. Germline V lookup: CDR1 SGHTA, CDR2 FQGTGA. The chain carries TRBV7-3 and TRBJ2-5, with 7 bases matching TRBD1. Source material: peripheral blood. This sequence was found in a woman of 80 years or more with acute or convalescent COVID-19. CDR3: CASSLSGQPFQETQYF. The CDR3 coding sequence is TGTGCCAGCAGCTTATCGGGACAGCCCTTCCAAGAGACCCAGTACTTC.